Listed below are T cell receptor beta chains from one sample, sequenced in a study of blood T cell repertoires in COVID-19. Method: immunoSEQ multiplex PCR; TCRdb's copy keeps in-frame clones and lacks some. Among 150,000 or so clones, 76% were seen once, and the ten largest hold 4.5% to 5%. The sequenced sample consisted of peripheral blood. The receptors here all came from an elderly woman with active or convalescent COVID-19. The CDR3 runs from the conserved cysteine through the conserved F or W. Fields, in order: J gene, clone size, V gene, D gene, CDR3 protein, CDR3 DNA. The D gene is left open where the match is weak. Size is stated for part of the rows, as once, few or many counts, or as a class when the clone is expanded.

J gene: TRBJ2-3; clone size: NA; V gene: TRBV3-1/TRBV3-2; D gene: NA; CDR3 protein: CASSQGGDRMYF; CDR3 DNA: TGTGCCAGCAGCCAGGGCGGGGACCGTATGTATTTT
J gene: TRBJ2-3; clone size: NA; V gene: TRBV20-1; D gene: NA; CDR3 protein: CSAANTDTQYF; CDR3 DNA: TGCAGTGCCGCTAACACAGATACGCAGTATTTT
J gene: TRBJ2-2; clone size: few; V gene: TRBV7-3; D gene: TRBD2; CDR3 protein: CASSFNAGGPDGELFF; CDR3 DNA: TGTGCCAGCAGCTTTAATGCGGGGGGGCCTGACGGGGAGCTGTTTTTT
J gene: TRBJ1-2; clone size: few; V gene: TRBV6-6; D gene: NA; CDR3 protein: CASSPRAGGGYGYTF; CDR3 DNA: TGTGCCAGCAGCCCTCGGGCCGGGGGAGGCTATGGCTACACCTTC
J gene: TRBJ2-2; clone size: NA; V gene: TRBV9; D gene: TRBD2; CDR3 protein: CASSVSGGADTGELFF; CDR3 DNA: TGTGCCAGCAGCGTAAGCGGGGGGGCCGACACCGGGGAGCTGTTTTTT
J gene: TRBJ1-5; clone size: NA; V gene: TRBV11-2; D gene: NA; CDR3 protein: CASSRDNREPQHF; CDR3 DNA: TGTGCCAGCAGCCGGGACAATAGAGAGCCCCAGCATTTT
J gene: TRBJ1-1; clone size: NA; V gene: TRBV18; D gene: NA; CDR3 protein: CASSRRETEAFF; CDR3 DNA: TGTGCCAGCTCCCGGAGAGAGACTGAAGCTTTCTTT
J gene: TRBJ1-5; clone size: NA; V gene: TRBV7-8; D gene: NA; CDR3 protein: CASSLASASNQPQHF; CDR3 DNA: TGTGCCAGCAGCTTAGCAAGCGCTAGCAATCAGCCCCAGCATTTT
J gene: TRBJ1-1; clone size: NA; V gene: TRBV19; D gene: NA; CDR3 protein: CASSQPSGMNTEAFF; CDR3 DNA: TGTGCCAGTAGTCAGCCATCAGGGATGAACACTGAAGCTTTCTTT
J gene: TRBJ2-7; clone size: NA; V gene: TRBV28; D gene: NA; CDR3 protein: CASSLIPRYEQYF; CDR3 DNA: TGTGCCAGCAGTCTGATCCCACGGTACGAGCAGTACTTC
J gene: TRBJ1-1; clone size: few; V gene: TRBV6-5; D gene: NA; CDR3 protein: CASSLGGEAFF; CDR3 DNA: TGTGCCAGCAGCCTAGGTGGCGAAGCTTTCTTT
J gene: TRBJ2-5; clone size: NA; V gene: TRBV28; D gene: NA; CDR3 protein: CASSPPERGETQYF; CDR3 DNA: TGTGCCAGCAGCCCCCCGGAAAGAGGCGAGACCCAGTACTTC
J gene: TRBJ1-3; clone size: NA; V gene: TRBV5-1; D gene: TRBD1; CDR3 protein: CASSLQGDSGNTIYF; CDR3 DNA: TGCGCCAGCAGCCTGCAGGGGGACTCAGGAAACACCATATATTTT
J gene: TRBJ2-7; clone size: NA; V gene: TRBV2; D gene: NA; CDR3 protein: CASSADSYEQYF; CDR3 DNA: TGTGCCAGCAGCGCCGACAGCTACGAGCAGTACTTC
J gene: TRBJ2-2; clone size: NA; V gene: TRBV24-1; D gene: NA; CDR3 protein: CATSDRGSTGELFF; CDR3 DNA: TGTGCCACCAGTGATCGGGGGAGCACCGGGGAGCTGTTTTTT
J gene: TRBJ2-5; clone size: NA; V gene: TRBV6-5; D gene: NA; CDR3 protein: CASSRDWSQETQYF; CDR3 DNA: TGTGCCAGCAGTCGAGACTGGAGTCAAGAGACCCAGTACTTC
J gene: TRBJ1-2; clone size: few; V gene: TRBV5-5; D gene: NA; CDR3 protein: CASSLEQQTYGYTF; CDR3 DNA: TGTGCCAGCAGCTTGGAACAGCAGACCTATGGCTACACCTTC
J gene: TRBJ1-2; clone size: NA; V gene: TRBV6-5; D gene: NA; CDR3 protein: CASRVGRGGLYGYTF; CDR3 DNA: TGTGCCAGCAGAGTTGGGAGGGGCGGACTCTATGGCTACACCTTC
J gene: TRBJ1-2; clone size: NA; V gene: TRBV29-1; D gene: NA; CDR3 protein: CSVAWALVGGYTF; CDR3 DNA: TGCAGCGTTGCATGGGCCCTTGTAGGTGGCTACACCTTC
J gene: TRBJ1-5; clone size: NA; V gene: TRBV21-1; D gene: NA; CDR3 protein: CASSKAPKPAGGGGSNQPQHF; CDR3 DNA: TGTGCCAGCAGCAAAGCCCCAAAACCCGCAGGGGGCGGGGGTAGCAATCAGCCCCAGCATTTT
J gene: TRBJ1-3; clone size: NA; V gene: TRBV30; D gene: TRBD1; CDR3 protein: CAWSADREFGNTIYF; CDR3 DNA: TGTGCCTGGAGCGCGGACAGGGAATTTGGAAACACCATATATTTT
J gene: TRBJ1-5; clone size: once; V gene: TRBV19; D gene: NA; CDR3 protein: CASSIVRVGNQPQHF; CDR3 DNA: TGTGCCAGTAGTATAGTGCGGGTTGGCAATCAGCCCCAGCATTTT
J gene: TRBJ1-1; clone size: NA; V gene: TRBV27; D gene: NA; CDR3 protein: CASRAGNTEAFF; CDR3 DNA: TGTGCCAGCAGAGCGGGGAACACTGAAGCTTTCTTT
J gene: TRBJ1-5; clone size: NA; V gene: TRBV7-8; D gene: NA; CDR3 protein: CASSLDTYNQPQHF; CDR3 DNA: TGTGCCAGCAGCTTAGACACATACAATCAGCCCCAGCATTTT
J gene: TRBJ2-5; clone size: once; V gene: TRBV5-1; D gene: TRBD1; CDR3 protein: CASSATTGGWGTQYF; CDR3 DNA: TGCGCCAGCAGCGCAACGACAGGGGGCTGGGGGACCCAGTACTTC
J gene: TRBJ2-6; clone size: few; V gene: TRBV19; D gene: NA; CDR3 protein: CASSIGGSTSGANVLTF; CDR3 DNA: TGTGCCAGTAGTATTGGGGGCAGTACCTCTGGGGCCAACGTCCTGACTTTC
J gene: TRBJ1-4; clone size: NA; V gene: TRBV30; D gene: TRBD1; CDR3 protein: CAWSARDRGIEKLFF; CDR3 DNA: TGTGCCTGGAGTGCCCGGGACAGGGGGATCGAAAAACTGTTTTTT
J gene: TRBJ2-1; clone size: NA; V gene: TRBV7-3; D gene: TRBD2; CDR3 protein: CASSLDGGAPEQFF; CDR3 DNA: TGTGCCAGCAGCTTGGACGGGGGGGCCCCTGAGCAGTTCTTC
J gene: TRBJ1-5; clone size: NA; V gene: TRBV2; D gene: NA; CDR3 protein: CASSAWGGNQPQHF; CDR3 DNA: TGTGCCAGCAGTGCGTGGGGGGGCAATCAGCCCCAGCATTTT
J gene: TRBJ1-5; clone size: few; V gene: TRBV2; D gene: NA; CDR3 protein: CASRAPGTQHQPQHF; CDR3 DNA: TGTGCCAGCAGAGCACCCGGGACACAACACCAGCCCCAGCATTTT
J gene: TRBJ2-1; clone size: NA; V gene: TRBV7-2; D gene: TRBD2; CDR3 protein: CASSLRAGALNSYNEQFF; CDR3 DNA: TGTGCCAGCAGCTTACGAGCGGGGGCCCTCAATTCCTACAATGAGCAGTTCTTC
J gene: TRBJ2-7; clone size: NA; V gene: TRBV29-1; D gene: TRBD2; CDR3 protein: CSVPGLAEISYEQYF; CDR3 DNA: TGCAGCGTTCCGGGACTAGCGGAGATCTCCTACGAGCAGTACTTC
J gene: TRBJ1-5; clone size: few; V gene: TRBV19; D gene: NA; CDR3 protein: CASNTGLAIRAQPQHF; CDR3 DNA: TGTGCCAGTAACACAGGGCTTGCGATTCGGGCACAGCCCCAGCATTTT
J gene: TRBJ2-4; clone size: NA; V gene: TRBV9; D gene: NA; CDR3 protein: CASSVTGAKNIQYF; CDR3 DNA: TGTGCCAGCAGCGTAACAGGGGCCAAAAACATTCAGTACTTC
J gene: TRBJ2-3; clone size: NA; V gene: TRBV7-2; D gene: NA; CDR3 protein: CASSPQDGGMLSTDTQYF; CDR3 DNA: TGTGCCAGCAGCCCCCAGGATGGAGGGATGCTTAGCACAGATACGCAGTATTTT
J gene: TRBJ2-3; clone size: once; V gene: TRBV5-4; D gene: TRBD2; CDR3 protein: CASSSGLAGDTDTQYF; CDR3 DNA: TGTGCCAGCAGCTCAGGACTAGCGGGAGACACAGATACGCAGTATTTT
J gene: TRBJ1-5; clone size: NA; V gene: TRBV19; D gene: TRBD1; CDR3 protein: CASSGDRNNQPQHF; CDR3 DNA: TGTGCCAGTAGTGGGGACAGGAATAATCAGCCCCAGCATTTT